Many counts were recorded for the clone carrying this T cell receptor beta chain. The diagnosis combined clinical symptoms, thyroxine, TRAb, thyroid ultrasound and orbital computed tomography scans. The authors amplified TCR beta CDR3 regions from RNA transcripts. First-round RT-PCR employed HTBI primers, with a second-round multiplex PCR after it. TCRdb ran MiXCR on the multiplex PCR reads and lists one entry per CDR3 protein. In the table there are about 1.2 million distinct CDR3 sequences, about two fifths of which are singletons. The data were taken from a study of Graves' ophthalmopathy and Graves' hyperthyroidism. The sequence derives from an adult man with Graves' hyperthyroidism. The source material was peripheral blood or thyroid tissue (not recorded which).

CDR3 in amino acids: CASSEWGQNQPQHF. CDR3 sequence (DNA): TGTGCCAGCAGTGAATGGGGCCAAAATCAGCCCCAGCATTTT. The V gene is TRBV25-1, the J gene TRBJ1-5; possibly TRBD1 for D (5 bases). Germline V CDR1 and CDR2: MGHDK, SYGVNS. This CDR3 has 14 residues. The V and J ends lost 1 base and 4 bases respectively, with 8 bases between them.